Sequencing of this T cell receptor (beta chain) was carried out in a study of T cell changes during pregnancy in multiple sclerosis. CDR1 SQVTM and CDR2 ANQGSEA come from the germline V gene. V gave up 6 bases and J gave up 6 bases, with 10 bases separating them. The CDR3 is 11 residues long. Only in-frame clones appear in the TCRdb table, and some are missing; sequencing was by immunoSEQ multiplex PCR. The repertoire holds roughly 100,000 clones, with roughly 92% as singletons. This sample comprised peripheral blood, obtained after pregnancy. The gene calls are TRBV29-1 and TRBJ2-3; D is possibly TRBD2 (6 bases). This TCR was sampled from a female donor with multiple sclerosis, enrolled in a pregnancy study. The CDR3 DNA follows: TGCAGCGTCCTCGGGGGTGATACGCAGTATTTT. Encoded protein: CSVLGGDTQYF.